This T cell receptor (beta chain) stems from a study of siplizumab effects on memory and regulatory T cells. TCRdb's table, derived via immunoSEQ multiplex PCR, lists solely in-frame clones and lacks some. The table has 70,000 to 90,000 clones, roughly 93% seen once. Germline CDR1 SGDLS, CDR2 YYNGEE. CDR3 size: 14 residues. Trimming took 4 bases from V and 5 from J, leaving 13 bases between them. J is TRBJ2-1 and V is TRBV9; possibly TRBD1 for D (5 bases). The receptor's source is a human donor in good health. Sequencing was performed on CD8+ T cells sorted from blood. The CDR3 loop reads CASSPQGSDNEQFF. The CDR3 DNA follows: TGTGCCAGCAGCCCCCAGGGAAGCGACAATGAGCAGTTCTTC.